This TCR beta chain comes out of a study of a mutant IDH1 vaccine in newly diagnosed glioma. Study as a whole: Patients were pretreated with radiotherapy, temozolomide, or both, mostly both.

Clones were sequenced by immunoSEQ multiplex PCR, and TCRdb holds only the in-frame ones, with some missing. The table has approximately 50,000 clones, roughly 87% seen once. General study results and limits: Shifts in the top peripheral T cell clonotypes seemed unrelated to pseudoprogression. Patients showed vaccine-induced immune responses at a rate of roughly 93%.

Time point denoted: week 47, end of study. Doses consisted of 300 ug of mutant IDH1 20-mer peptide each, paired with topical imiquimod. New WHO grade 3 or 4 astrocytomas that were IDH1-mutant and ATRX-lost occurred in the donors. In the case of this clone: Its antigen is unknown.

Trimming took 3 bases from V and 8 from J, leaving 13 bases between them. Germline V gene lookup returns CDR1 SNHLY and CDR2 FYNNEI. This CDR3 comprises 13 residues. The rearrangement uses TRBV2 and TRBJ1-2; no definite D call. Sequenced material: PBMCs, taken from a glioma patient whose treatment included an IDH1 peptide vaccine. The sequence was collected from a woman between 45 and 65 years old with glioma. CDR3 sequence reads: CASSDNYPLGYTF. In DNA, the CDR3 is TGTGCCAGCAGTGATAATTATCCTCTGGGCTACACCTTC.